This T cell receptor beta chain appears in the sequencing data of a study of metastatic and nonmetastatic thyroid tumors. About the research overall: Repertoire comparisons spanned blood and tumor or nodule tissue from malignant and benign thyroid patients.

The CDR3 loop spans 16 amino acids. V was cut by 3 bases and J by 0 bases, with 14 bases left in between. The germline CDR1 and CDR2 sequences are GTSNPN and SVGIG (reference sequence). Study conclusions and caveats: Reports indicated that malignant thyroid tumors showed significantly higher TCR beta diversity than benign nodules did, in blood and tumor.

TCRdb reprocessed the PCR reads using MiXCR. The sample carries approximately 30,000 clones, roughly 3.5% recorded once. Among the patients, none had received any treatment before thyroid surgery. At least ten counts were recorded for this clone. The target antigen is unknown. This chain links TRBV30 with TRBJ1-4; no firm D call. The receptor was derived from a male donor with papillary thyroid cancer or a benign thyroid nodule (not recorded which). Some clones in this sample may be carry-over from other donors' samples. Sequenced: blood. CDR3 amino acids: CAWRKGKTATNEKLFF. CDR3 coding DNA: TGTGCCTGGAGGAAGGGTAAAACAGCAACTAATGAAAAACTGTTTTTT.